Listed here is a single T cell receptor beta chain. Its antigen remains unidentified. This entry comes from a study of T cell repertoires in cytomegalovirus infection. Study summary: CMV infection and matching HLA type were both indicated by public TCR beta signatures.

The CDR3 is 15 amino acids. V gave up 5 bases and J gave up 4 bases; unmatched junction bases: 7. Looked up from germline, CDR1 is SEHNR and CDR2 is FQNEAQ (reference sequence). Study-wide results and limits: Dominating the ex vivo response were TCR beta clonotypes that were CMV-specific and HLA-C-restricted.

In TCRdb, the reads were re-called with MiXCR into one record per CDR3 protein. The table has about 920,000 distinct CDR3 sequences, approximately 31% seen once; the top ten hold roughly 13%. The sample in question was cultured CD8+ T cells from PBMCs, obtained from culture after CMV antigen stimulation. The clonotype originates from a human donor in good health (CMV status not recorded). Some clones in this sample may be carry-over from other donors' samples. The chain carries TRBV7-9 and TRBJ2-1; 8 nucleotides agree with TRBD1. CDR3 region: CASSTTGAVYNEQFF. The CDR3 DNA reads TGTGCCAGCAGCACGACAGGGGCCGTTTACAATGAGCAGTTCTTC.